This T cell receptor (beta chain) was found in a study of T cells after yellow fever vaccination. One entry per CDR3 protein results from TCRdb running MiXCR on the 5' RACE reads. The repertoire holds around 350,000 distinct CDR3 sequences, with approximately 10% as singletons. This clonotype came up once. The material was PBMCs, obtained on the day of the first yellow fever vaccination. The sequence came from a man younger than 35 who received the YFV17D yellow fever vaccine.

CDR3 sequence (DNA): TGTGCCAGCAGTTTGGTCGCAGCCACTAGCACAGATACGCAGTATTTT. Amino acid sequence: CASSLVAATSTDTQYF. The J gene is TRBJ2-3, the V gene TRBV6-2 or TRBV6-3, with D uncertain. Germline loops: CDR1 MNHEY, CDR2 SVGEGT. V was cut by 4 bases and J by 0 bases, with 14 bases left in between. The CDR3 contains 16 residues.